This T cell receptor (beta chain) came from a study of blood T cell repertoires in COVID-19. Study-wide context: The United States, Italy and Spain provided the acute and convalescent COVID-19 samples. From T cells, B-cell-depleted T cells, or PBMCs came the material, which was cDNA or gDNA.

There are 15 residues in the CDR3. The germline gives CDR1 SEHNR, CDR2 FQNEAQ (reference sequence). V lost 0 bases, J lost 5 bases, and 13 bases lay in between. TCRdb's table, derived via immunoSEQ multiplex PCR, lists solely in-frame clones and lacks some. The table lists about 130,000 clones, roughly four fifths of them singletons. The V gene is TRBV7-9, the J gene TRBJ1-1; maybe TRBD1 (5 bases). This TCR came from a human donor in a cohort sampled during active COVID-19. Sequencing was performed on peripheral blood. CDR3 protein: CASSLAGRARTEAFF. DNA for the CDR3: TGTGCCAGCAGCTTAGCGGGCAGGGCGAGGACTGAAGCTTTCTTT.